The present T cell receptor beta chain was sequenced within a study of type 1 regulatory T cells. Study summary: An in vitro protocol generated T-allo10, a Tr1-enriched, alloantigen-specific CD4 T cell product.

TCRdb reprocessed the reads with MiXCR, giving one entry per CDR3 protein. This table has around 69,000 distinct CDR3 sequences, 63% appearing once. CDR1 is DFQATT and CDR2 is SNEGSKA in the germline V gene (reference sequence). Trimming at V came to 6 bases and at J to 4 bases, leaving 9 bases not matched to a gene. CDR3 length equals 14 residues. Note on this clonotype: The antigen is undetermined.

T-allo10 cells from the graft donor were described as anergic, host-alloantigen-specific, and alloantigen-specific suppressors. V gene TRBV20-1 combines with J gene TRBJ1-5; 7 nucleotides line up with TRBD1. The material sequenced was cultured T cells, either the whole culture or a sorted T cell fraction (not recorded which). As for subset: Tr1-enriched cell product generated in vitro against host alloantigens. The TCR sequence derives from a human donor in good health. CDR3 DNA: TGCAGTGCCGGAACAGGGGCTTCAAATCAGCCCCAGCATTTT. Its protein product is CSAGTGASNQPQHF.